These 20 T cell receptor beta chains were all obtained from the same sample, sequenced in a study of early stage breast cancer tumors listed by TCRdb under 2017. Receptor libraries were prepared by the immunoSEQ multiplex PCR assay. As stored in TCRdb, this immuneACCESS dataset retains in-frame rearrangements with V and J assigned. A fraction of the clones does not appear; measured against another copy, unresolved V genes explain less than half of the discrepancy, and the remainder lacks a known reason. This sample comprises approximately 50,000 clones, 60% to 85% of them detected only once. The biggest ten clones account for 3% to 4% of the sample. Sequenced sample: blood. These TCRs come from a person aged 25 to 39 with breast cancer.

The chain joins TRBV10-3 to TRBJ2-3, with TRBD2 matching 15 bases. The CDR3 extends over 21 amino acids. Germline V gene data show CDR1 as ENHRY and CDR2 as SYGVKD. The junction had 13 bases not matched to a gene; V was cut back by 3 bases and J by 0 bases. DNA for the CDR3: TGTGCCATCAGTGACCCGCCGGGACTAGCGGGAGGAAGAGTTAGCACAGATACGCAGTATTTT. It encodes CAISDPPGLAGGRVSTDTQYF.

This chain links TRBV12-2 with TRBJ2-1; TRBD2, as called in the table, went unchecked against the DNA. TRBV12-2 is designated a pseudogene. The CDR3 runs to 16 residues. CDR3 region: CASRLPAGGSYNEQFF. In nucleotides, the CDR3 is TGTGCAAGTCGCTTACCAGCGGGAGGGTCCTACAATGAGCAGTTCTTC.

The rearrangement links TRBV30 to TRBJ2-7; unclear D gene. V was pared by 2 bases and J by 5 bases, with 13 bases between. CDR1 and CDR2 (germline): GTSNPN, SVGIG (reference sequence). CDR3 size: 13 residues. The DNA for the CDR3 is TGTGCCTGGAGTAGGCAGGTGGATAACGAGCAGTACTTC. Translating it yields CAWSRQVDNEQYF. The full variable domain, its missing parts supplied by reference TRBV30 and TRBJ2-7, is SQTIHQWPATLVQPVGSPLSLECTVEGTSNPNLYWYRQAAGRGLQLLFYSVGIGQISSEVPQNLSASRPQDRQFILSSKKLLLSDSGFYLCAWSRQVDNEQYFGPGTRLTVT.

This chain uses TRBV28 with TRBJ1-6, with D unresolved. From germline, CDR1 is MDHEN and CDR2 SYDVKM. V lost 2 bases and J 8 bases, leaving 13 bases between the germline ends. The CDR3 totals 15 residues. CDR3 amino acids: CASSLVPRRDSPLHF. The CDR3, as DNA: TGTGCCAGCAGTTTAGTTCCGAGGAGGGATTCACCCCTCCACTTT.

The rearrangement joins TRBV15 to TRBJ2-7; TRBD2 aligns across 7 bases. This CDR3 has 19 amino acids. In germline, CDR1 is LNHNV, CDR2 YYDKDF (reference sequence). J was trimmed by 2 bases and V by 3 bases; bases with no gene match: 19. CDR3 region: CATSRGVDTVKRGAYEQYF. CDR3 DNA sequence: TGTGCCACCAGCAGGGGGGTTGACACGGTCAAGCGGGGTGCCTACGAGCAGTACTTC.

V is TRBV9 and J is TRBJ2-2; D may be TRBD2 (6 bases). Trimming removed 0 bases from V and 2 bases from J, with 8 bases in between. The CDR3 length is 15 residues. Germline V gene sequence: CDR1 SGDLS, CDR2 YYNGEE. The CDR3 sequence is CASSVGGDNTGELFF. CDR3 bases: TGTGCCAGCAGCGTAGGGGGGGACAACACCGGGGAGCTGTTTTTT.

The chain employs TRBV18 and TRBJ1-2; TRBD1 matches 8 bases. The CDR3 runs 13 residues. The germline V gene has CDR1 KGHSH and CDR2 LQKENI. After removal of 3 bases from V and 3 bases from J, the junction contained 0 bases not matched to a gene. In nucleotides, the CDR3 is TGTGCCAGCTCACCGGACAGGGACTATGGCTACACCTTC. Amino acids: CASSPDRDYGYTF.

The CDR3 region is CASSLLSTGSNYGYTF. CDR3 DNA sequence: TGTGCCAGTAGTCTACTCTCGACAGGATCGAACTATGGCTACACCTTC. The rearrangement links TRBV19 to TRBJ1-2; possibly TRBD1 for D (6 bases). CDR3 length: 16 amino acids. The germline CDR1 and CDR2 sequences are LNHDA and SQIVND (reference sequence). Between the trimmed V and J ends, which lost 5 bases and 2 bases, there was a span of 18 bases.

In nucleotides, the CDR3 is TGTGCCTGGAGTGTATCGGTGTACGAGCAGTACTTC. Amino acid sequence: CAWSVSVYEQYF. The rearrangement joins TRBV30 to TRBJ2-7; no firm D call. Germline lookup yields CDR1 GTSNPN and CDR2 SVGIG (reference sequence). The V end lost 0 bases, the J end lost 4 bases, and 7 bases lay between the germline ends. The CDR3 consists of 12 residues.

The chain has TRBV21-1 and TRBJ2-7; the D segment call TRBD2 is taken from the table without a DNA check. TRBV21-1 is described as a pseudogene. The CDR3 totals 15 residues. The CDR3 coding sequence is TGTGCCAGCAGCACCTTAGGGAGGGTGGGCTACGAGCAGTACTTC. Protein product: CASSTLGRVGYEQYF.

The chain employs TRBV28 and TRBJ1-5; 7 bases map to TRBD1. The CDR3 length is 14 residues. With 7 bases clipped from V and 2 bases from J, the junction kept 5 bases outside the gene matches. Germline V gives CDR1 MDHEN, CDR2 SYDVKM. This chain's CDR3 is CASNGQVGNQPQHF. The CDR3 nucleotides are TGTGCCAGCAATGGACAGGTGGGCAATCAGCCCCAGCATTTT.

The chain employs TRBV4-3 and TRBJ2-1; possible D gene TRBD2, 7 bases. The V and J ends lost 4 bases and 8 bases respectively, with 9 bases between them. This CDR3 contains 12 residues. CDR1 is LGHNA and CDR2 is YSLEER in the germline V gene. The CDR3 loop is CASSPGGYEQFF. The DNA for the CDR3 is TGCGCCAGCAGCCCGGGGGGCTATGAGCAGTTCTTC.

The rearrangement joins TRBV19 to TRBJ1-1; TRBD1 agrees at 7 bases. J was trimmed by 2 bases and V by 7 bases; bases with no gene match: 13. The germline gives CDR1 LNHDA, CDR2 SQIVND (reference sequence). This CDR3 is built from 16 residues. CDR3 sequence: CASISRAGGENTEAFF. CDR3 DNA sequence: TGTGCCAGTATCAGCAGGGCAGGGGGGGAAAACACTGAAGCTTTCTTT.

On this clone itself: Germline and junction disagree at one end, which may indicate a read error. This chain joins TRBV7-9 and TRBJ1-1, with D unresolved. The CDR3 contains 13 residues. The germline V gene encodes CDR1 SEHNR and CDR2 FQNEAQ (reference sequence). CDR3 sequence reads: CASRLAINPEAFF. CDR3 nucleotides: TGTGCCAGCAGATTAGCAATCAATCCTGAAGCTTTCTTT.

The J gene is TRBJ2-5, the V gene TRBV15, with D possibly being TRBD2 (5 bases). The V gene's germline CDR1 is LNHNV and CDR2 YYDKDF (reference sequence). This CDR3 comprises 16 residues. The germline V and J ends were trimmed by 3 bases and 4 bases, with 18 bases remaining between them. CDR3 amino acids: CATSSPLAHLRETQYF. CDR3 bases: TGTGCCACCAGCAGCCCATTAGCGCATCTACGAGAGACCCAGTACTTC.

CDR3 sequence (DNA): TGTGCCAGCAGCCAGGACCCCGCCTACAATGAGCAGTTCTTC. This sequence encodes CASSQDPAYNEQFF. This chain links TRBV7-3 with TRBJ2-1; D is ambiguous. Germline V gene data show CDR1 as SGHTA and CDR2 as FQGTGA. The CDR3 extends over 14 amino acids. The V and J ends lost 5 bases and 2 bases respectively, with 10 bases between them. The whole variable domain, filled in from reference TRBV7-3 and TRBJ2-1, reads GAGVSQTPSNKVTEKGKYVELRCDPISGHTALYWYRQSLGQGPEFLIYFQGTGAADDSGLPNDRFFAVRPEGSVSTLKIQRTERGDSAVYLCASSQDPAYNEQFFGPGTRLTVL.

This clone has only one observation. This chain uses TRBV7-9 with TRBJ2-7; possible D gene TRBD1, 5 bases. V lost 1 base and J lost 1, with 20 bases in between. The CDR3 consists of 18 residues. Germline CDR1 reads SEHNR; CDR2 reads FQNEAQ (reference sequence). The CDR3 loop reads CASSLGGQGRPRSYEQYF. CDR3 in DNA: TGTGCCAGCAGCTTAGGGGGCCAGGGTCGTCCCCGTTCCTACGAGCAGTACTTC.

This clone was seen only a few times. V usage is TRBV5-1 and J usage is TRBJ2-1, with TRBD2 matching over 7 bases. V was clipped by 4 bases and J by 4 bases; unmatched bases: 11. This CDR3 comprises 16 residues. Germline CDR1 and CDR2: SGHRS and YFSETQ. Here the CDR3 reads CASSPGYSGVYNEQFF. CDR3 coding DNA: TGCGCCAGCAGCCCTGGCTACAGCGGGGTGTACAATGAGCAGTTCTTC.

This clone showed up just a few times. The chain's CDR3 is CASSQDPERPYGYTF. CDR3 in DNA: TGTGCCAGCAGCCAAGACCCGGAGAGGCCTTATGGCTACACCTTC. This chain connects TRBV4-2 to TRBJ1-2; no clear D gene. Germline values: CDR1 LGHNA, CDR2 YNFKEQ. The V end was cut by 0 bases, the J end by 5 bases, with 13 bases between. The CDR3 totals 15 residues.

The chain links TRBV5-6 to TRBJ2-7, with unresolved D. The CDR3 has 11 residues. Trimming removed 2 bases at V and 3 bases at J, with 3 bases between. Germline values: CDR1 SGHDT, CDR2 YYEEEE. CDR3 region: CASSFHYEQYF. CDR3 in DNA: TGTGCCAGCAGCTTCCACTACGAGCAGTACTTC.